The sample holds one count of the clone carrying this T cell receptor (beta chain). The data are from a study of CD8 T cells in Susac syndrome. Random hexamers were used to reverse transcribe an amount of about 0.45 to 1 ug RNA. TCRdb re-derived calls from the immunoSEQ multiplex PCR reads in MiXCR, one entry per CDR3 protein. The sample yields around 62,000 distinct CDR3 sequences, 85% to 95% seen once. There are 14 residues in the CDR3. The ends were cut back, 3 bases at V and 7 bases at J, with 15 bases in the middle. CDR1 and CDR2 from the germline V gene are MNHEY and SMNVEV (reference sequence).

Specimen: CD8+ T cells from PBMCs. The chain carries TRBV27 and TRBJ1-2; D is perhaps TRBD1 (5 bases). This TCR derives from a human donor in good health. The CDR3 reads CASSLVSSGLGYTF. Written as DNA, the CDR3 is TGTGCCAGCAGTTTGGTCTCGTCAGGGCTTGGCTACACCTTC.